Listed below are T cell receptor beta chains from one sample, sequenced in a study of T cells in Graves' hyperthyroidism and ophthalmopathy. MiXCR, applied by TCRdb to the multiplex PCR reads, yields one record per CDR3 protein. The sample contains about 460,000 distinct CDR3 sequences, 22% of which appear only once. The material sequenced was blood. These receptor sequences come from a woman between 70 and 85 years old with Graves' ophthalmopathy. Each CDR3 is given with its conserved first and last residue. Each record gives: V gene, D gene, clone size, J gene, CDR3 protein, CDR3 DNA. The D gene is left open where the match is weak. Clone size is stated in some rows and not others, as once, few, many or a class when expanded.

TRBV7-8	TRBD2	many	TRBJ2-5	CASSLTGRARETQYF	TGTGCCAGCAGCTTAACCGGGAGGGCCAGGGAGACCCAGTACTTC
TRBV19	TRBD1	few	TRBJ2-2	CASSKWTGENTGELFF	TGTGCCAGTAGCAAGTGGACAGGGGAGAACACCGGGGAGCTGTTTTTT
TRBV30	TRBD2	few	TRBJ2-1	CAWSVRLAVSYNEQFF	TGTGCCTGGAGTGTACGGCTAGCGGTCTCCTACAATGAGCAGTTCTTC
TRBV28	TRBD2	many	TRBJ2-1	CASKREGLYNEQFF	TGTGCCAGCAAACGGGAGGGGTTATACAATGAGCAGTTCTTC
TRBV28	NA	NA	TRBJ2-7	CANRRAGTYEQYF	TGTGCCAACCGGAGGGCAGGGACATACGAGCAGTACTTC
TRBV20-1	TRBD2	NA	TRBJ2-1	CSARSTSGRGNEQFF	TGCAGTGCTAGAAGCACTAGCGGGAGAGGCAATGAGCAGTTCTTC
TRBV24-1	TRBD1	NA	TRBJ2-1	CATSDSGTGLYNEQFF	TGTGCCACCAGTGACTCCGGGACAGGGCTTTACAATGAGCAGTTCTTC
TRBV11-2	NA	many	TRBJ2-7	CASSRIRFYEQYF	TGTGCCAGCAGTAGAATTAGGTTCTACGAGCAGTACTTC
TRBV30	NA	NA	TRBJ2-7	CAWSPGLEQYF	TGTGCCTGGAGCCCTGGGCTCGAGCAGTACTTC
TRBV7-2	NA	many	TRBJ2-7	CASTRGAGTGSEQYF	TGTGCCAGCACCCGGGGGGCGGGTACTGGGAGCGAGCAGTACTTC
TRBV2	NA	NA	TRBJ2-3	CASSEHYHSGTDTQYF	TGTGCCAGCAGTGAGCACTACCATAGCGGTACAGATACGCAGTATTTT
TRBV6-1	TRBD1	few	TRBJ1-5	CASNNRGGSGPQHF	TGTGCCAGCAACAACAGGGGGGGGTCGGGCCCCCAGCATTTT
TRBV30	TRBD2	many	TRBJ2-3	CAWSEVTSGYTDTQYF	TGTGCCTGGAGTGAAGTGACTAGCGGGTACACAGATACGCAGTATTTT
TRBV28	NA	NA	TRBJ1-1	CASSYWGRETEVLF	TGTGCCAGCAGTTACTGGGGTCGGGAGACTGAAGTTTTGTTT
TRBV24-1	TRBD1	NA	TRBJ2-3	CATPGGPDTQYF	TGTGCCACCCCAGGGGGACCAGATACGCAGTATTTT
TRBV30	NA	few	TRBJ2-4	CAWSVRDIQYF	TGTGCCTGGAGTGTAAGAGACATTCAGTACTTC
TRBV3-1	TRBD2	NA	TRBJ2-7	CASSQDFSRTSDQYF	TGTGCCAGCAGCCAAGATTTTAGTAGGACTAGCGACCAGTACTTC
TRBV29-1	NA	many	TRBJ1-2	CSVPNPDGENYGYTF	TGCAGCGTTCCAAACCCGGACGGGGAAAACTATGGCTACACCTTC
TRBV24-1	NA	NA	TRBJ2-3	CATSVGGRVQYF	TGTGCCACCAGTGTTGGGGGGCGAGTTCAGTATTTT
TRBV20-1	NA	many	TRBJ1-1	CSAKRTARNTEAFF	TGCAGTGCTAAGAGGACAGCCCGAAACACTGAAGCTTTCTTT
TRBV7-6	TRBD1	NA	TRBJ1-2	CASSPDRDGRGYGYTF	TGTGCCAGCAGCCCAGACAGGGACGGTCGGGGCTATGGCTACACCTTC
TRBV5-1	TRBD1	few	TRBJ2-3	CASSTGVRGDTQYF	TGCGCCAGCAGCACAGGGGTTCGTGGAGATACGCAGTATTTT
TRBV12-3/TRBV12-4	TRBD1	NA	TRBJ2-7	CASSVTGAYEQYF	TGTGCCAGCAGTGTTACAGGGGCTTACGAGCAGTACTTC
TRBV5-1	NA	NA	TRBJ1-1	CASQTGGLNTEAFF	TGCGCCAGCCAAACGGGGGGGCTGAACACTGAAGCTTTCTTT
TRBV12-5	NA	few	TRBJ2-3	CASGRQVHAQYF	TGTGCTAGTGGCCGACAGGTCCATGCGCAGTATTTT
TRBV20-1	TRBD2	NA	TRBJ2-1	CSARDPSGAGNEQFF	TGCAGTGCTAGAGATCCTAGCGGAGCCGGGAATGAGCAGTTCTTC
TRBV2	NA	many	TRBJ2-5	CASSELLVRRGTQYF	TGTGCCAGCAGTGAACTCCTAGTCCGGCGGGGGACCCAGTACTTC
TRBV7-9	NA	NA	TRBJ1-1	CASRTMRNTEAFF	TGTGCCAGCAGGACCATGAGGAACACTGAAGCTTTCTTT
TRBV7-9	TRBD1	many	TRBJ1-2	CASSLGGQGFGYTF	TGTGCCAGCAGCTTAGGGGGACAGGGATTCGGCTACACCTTC
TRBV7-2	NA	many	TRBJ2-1	CASSLAGLFASDGSYNEQFF	TGTGCCAGCAGCTTAGCGGGTTTATTTGCTAGCGACGGTTCCTACAATGAGCAGTTCTTC
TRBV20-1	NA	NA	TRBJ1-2	CSARPLEVGPVSYGYTF	TGCAGTGCTAGACCCCTCGAGGTGGGGCCCGTTTCCTATGGCTACACCTTC
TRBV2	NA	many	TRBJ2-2	CASRGTLYTGELFF	TGTGCCAGCAGAGGGACCCTTTACACCGGGGAGCTGTTTTTT
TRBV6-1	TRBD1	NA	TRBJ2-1	CAGQGGNEQFF	TGTGCCGGACAGGGAGGCAATGAGCAGTTCTTC
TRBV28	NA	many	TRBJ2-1	CASSQGGESYNEQFF	TGTGCCAGCTCCCAAGGGGGGGAATCCTACAATGAGCAGTTCTTC
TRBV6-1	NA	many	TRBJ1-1	CASSYSSMNTEAFF	TGTGCCAGCAGTTACAGTTCTATGAACACTGAAGCTTTCTTT
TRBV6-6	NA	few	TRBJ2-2	CASSYVGPRNTGELFF	TGTGCCAGCAGTTACGTGGGGCCGAGGAACACCGGGGAGCTGTTTTTT
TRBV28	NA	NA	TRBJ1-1	CASSFRHYAFF	TGTGCCAGCAGTTTCCGGCACTATGCTTTCTTT
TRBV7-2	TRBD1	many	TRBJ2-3	CASSFTGTGRDTQYF	TGTGCCAGCAGCTTCACCGGGACAGGGAGGGATACGCAGTATTTT
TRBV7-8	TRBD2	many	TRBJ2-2	CASSLGTSGTGELFF	TGTGCCAGCAGCTTAGGGACTAGCGGAACCGGGGAGCTGTTTTTT
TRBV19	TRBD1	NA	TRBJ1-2	CASSSGTASYGYTF	TGTGCCAGTAGTTCCGGGACAGCGAGCTATGGCTACACCTTC
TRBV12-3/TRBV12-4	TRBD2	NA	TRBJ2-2	CASSLPSGVNTGELFF	TGTGCCAGCAGTTTACCTAGCGGGGTGAACACCGGGGAGCTGTTTTTT
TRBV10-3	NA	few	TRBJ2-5	CAISERAGTQETQYF	TGTGCCATCAGTGAGAGGGCAGGGACACAAGAGACCCAGTACTTC
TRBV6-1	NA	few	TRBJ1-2	CASSPFDGSYGYTF	TGTGCCAGCAGCCCTTTTGATGGGAGCTATGGCTACACCTTC
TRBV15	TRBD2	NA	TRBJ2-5	CATSRRLAGETQYF	TGTGCCACCAGCAGGCGACTAGCGGGAGAGACCCAGTACTTC
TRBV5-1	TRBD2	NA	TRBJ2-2	CATRTSGVTGELFF	TGCGCCACCCGGACTAGCGGGGTCACCGGGGAGCTGTTTTTT
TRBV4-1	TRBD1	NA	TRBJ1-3	CASSQGTGRRNTIYF	TGCGCCAGCAGCCAGGGGACAGGACGGAGAAACACCATATATTTT
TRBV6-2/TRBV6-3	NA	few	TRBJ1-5	CAIKLRDSNQPQHF	TGTGCCATCAAGTTACGGGACAGCAATCAGCCCCAGCATTTT
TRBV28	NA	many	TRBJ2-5	CASSFSWGQETQYF	TGTGCCAGCAGTTTCTCGTGGGGCCAAGAGACCCAGTACTTC
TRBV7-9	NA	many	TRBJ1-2	CASSPVGTNYGYTF	TGTGCCAGCAGCCCAGTTGGGACAAACTATGGCTACACCTTC
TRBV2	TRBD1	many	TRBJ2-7	CASTDRGGYEQYF	TGTGCCAGCACAGACAGGGGAGGCTACGAGCAGTACTTC
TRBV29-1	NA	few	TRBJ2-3	CSVEVLALGPADTQYF	TGCAGCGTTGAAGTATTAGCCCTAGGACCCGCAGATACGCAGTATTTT
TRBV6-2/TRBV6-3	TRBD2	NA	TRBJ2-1	CASSVIGGYNEQFF	TGTGCCAGCAGTGTTATCGGGGGGTACAATGAGCAGTTCTTC